This T cell receptor (beta chain) is drawn from a study of T cell responses to AZD1222 COVID-19 vaccine. Only in-frame clones appear in the TCRdb table, and some are missing; sequencing was by immunoSEQ multiplex PCR. This table has 130,000 to 150,000 clones, around 94% appearing once. The germline gives CDR1 MNHNY, CDR2 SVGAGI (reference sequence). This CDR3 spans 16 amino acids. The V and J ends lost 4 bases and 1 base respectively, with 15 bases between them. The clonotype originates from an adult who had recovered from COVID-19. V gene TRBV6-6 combines with J gene TRBJ2-3; no definite D call. The material sequenced was peripheral blood, taken after recovery from COVID-19. The CDR3 coding sequence is TGTGCCAGCAGTTCCCGATTATTCCGGGGCACAGATACGCAGTATTTT. This gives the protein CASSSRLFRGTDTQYF.